This passage covers 30 T cell receptor beta chains from one sample sequenced in a study of OX40 agonist ivuxolimab in advanced cancers. Sequencing was performed with immunoSEQ multiplex PCR; in TCRdb, only in-frame clones are kept and a portion is missing. The sample records some 52,000 clones, 85% to 95% being singletons. The sample was CD4+ or CD8+ T cells sorted from blood, taken in a trial of the OX40 agonist ivuxolimab. The receptors come from an adult with an advanced solid tumor such as melanoma, head and neck, liver or kidney cancer.

The genes are TRBV4-1 and TRBJ2-3, with D uncertain. The CDR3 runs 15 residues. CDR1 is MGHRA and CDR2 is YSYEKL in the germline V gene. Trimming shortened V by 0 bases and J by 0 bases, and 7 bases separated the two germline ends. The DNA for the CDR3 is TGCGCCAGCAGCCAAGAAGGCAGGAGCACAGATACGCAGTATTTT. Residues: CASSQEGRSTDTQYF.

V gene TRBV2 combines with J gene TRBJ1-4, with 10 nucleotides matching TRBD1. The germline gives CDR1 SNHLY, CDR2 FYNNEI. Trimming at V came to 6 bases and at J to 6 bases, leaving 7 bases not matched to a gene. The CDR3 is made up of 15 amino acids. The CDR3 DNA reads TGTGCCAGCAGGGAGTGGGACAGGGGTGATGAAAAACTGTTTTTT. Its protein is CASREWDRGDEKLFF.

The J gene is TRBJ2-3, the V gene TRBV9; TRBD1 aligns across 7 bases. There are 16 residues in the CDR3. V trimming: 3 bases; J trimming: 2 bases; junction bases outside the gene matches: 9. Germline CDR1 reads SGDLS; CDR2 reads YYNGEE. The CDR3, as DNA: TGTGCCAGCAGCGGGGGACAGACTATCACCACAGATACGCAGTATTTT. This translates into CASSGGQTITTDTQYF.

This sequence joins TRBV19 and TRBJ1-1; D may be TRBD1 (5 bases). The CDR3 has 14 residues. CDR1 LNHDA and CDR2 SQIVND come from the germline V gene (reference sequence). The V end was cut by 8 bases, the J end by 4 bases, with 17 bases between. In DNA form, the CDR3 reads TGTGCCAGTGAAAGGGGCTCCATGGGCACTGAAGCTTTCTTT. It translates to CASERGSMGTEAFF.

The V call is TRBV7-9, the J call TRBJ2-7; 8 bases fit TRBD1. V shed 5 bases and J 2 bases; nucleotides not matched to a gene: 5. CDR1 is SEHNR, CDR2 FQNEAQ, per germline (reference sequence). There are 14 residues in the CDR3. CDR3: CASSPQGAPYEQYF. The DNA for the CDR3 is TGTGCCAGCAGCCCTCAGGGGGCCCCCTACGAGCAGTACTTC. Based on the CDR3 plus reference TRBV7-9 and TRBJ2-7, the full variable domain is DTGVSQNPRHKITKRGQNVTFRCDPISEHNRLYWYRQTLGQGPEFLTYFQNEAQLEKSRLLSDRFSAERPKGSFSTLEIQRTEQGDSAMYLCASSPQGAPYEQYFGPGTRLTVT.

This clone was picked up one time. The chain employs TRBV5-1 and TRBJ2-7, with a weak D call TRBD2 (5 bases). The CDR3 length is 13 residues. The V end was cut by 4 bases, the J end by 3 bases, with 11 bases between. Per the germline V gene, CDR1 is SGHRS and CDR2 is YFSETQ. CDR3 amino acids: CASSKGENYEQYF. The CDR3 coding sequence is TGCGCCAGCAGCAAGGGAGAGAACTACGAGCAGTACTTC. Full variable domain (rest looked up from reference TRBV5-1 and TRBJ2-7): KAGVTQTPRYLIKTRGQQVTLSCSPISGHRSVSWYQQTPGQGLQFLFEYFSETQRNKGNFPGRFSGRQFSNSRSEMNVSTLELGDSALYLCASSKGENYEQYFGPGTRLTVT.

This clone was recorded only once. The V gene is TRBV15, the J gene TRBJ1-1, with no clear D. The CDR3 is 12 residues long. V was cut by 5 bases and J by 7 bases, with 11 bases left in between. CDR1 LNHNV and CDR2 YYDKDF come from the germline V gene (reference sequence). The chain's CDR3 is CATSFRENEAFF. DNA for the CDR3: TGTGCCACCAGCTTCCGGGAGAATGAAGCTTTCTTT.

The chain carries TRBV4-3 and TRBJ2-5, with 8 nucleotides matching TRBD2. The CDR3 is 15 amino acids. The V gene's germline CDR1 is LGHNA and CDR2 YSLEER. The trim removed 0 bases at V and 5 bases at J, leaving 5 bases unmatched. The CDR3 region has the DNA TGCGCCAGCAGCCAAGATCCAGCGGGAGTGGAGACCCAGTACTTC. Protein sequence: CASSQDPAGVETQYF.

This chain connects TRBV9 to TRBJ2-7; no reliable D call. CDR1 SGDLS and CDR2 YYNGEE come from the germline V gene. This CDR3 spans 13 amino acids. Trimming pared 4 bases from V and 6 bases from J, leaving 14 bases between. The CDR3 nucleotides are TGTGCCAGCAGCCCTCGCCCGTTCGGCGAGCAGTACTTC. Translating gives CASSPRPFGEQYF.

The gene calls are TRBV30 and TRBJ1-6; no clear D gene. Germline values: CDR1 GTSNPN, CDR2 SVGIG (reference sequence). The CDR3 contains 12 residues. V dropped 4 bases and J dropped 8 bases, with 9 bases sitting between them. CDR3 DNA: TGTGCCTGGACAGAAGCTTATTCACCCCTCCACTTT. It codes for CAWTEAYSPLHF.

J is TRBJ2-4 and V is TRBV5-4; TRBD2 might be the D (5 bases). This CDR3 contains 14 residues. Germline V CDR1 and CDR2: SGHNT, YYREEE (reference sequence). V was shortened by 3 bases and J by 7 bases, with 14 bases between the two germline ends. In DNA, the CDR3 is TGTGCCAGCAGCTCCAAGAGCGGAAATAACATTCAGTACTTC. This sequence encodes CASSSKSGNNIQYF.

The chain's CDR3 is CASSAYDTADGYTF. In nucleotides, the CDR3 is TGTGCCAGCAGTGCGTACGACACAGCCGATGGCTACACCTTC. This chain uses TRBV27 with TRBJ1-2; unclear D gene. V shed 5 bases and J shed 6 bases, with 16 bases lying between them. The V gene's germline CDR1 is MNHEY and CDR2 SMNVEV (reference sequence). The CDR3 consists of 14 residues.

The V gene is TRBV10-1, the J gene TRBJ2-5, with D perhaps TRBD2 (6 bases). The V gene lost 4 bases and the J gene lost 5 bases, with 11 bases spanning the gap. Germline V gene sequence: CDR1 WNHNN, CDR2 SYGVQD (reference sequence). The length of the CDR3 is 13 residues. The CDR3 reads CASSVGGMETQYF. The CDR3 region has the DNA TGCGCCAGCAGTGTTGGCGGGATGGAGACCCAGTACTTC.

The chain has TRBV28 and TRBJ2-2, with TRBD2 matching over 9 bases. The germline gives CDR1 MDHEN, CDR2 SYDVKM. Trimming cost V 2 bases and J 2 bases; bases outside gene matches: 3. The CDR3 contains 16 residues. The CDR3 region is CASSLPSGINTGELFF. CDR3 bases: TGTGCCAGCAGTTTACCTAGCGGGATCAACACCGGGGAGCTGTTTTTT. The full variable domain, completed using reference TRBV28 and TRBJ2-2, is DVKVTQSSRYLVKRTGEKVFLECVQDMDHENMFWYRQDPGLGLRLIYFSYDVKMKEKGDIPEGYSVSREKKERFSLILESASTNQTSMYLCASSLPSGINTGELFFGEGSRLTVL.

This clone was picked up one time. The rearrangement uses TRBV21-1 and TRBJ2-5; the D segment call TRBD2 is taken from the table without a DNA check. TRBV21-1 constitutes a pseudogene. There are 16 residues in the CDR3. CDR3: CASGSAGAKRGETQYF. As DNA, the CDR3 is TGTGCCAGCGGCTCAGCGGGAGCCAAACGGGGAGAGACCCAGTACTTC.

The gene calls are TRBV27 and TRBJ2-7; D perhaps matches TRBD2 (6 bases). V shed 6 bases and J shed 1 base, with 7 bases lying between them. This CDR3 has 12 residues. Germline assignment: CDR1 MNHEY and CDR2 SMNVEV (reference sequence). Written as DNA, the CDR3 is TGTGCCAGCAGGGGGGGTTCCTACGAGCAGTACTTC. Its protein product is CASRGGSYEQYF.

This clone was picked up one time. The chain recombines TRBV27 with TRBJ1-5, with TRBD1 matching 8 bases. The CDR3 runs 14 residues. Germline values: CDR1 MNHEY, CDR2 SMNVEV (reference sequence). The V and J ends lost 6 bases and 3 bases, in that order; junction bases with no gene match: 4. CDR3 sequence (DNA): TGTGCCAGCAGCTGGACAGGGTCCAATCAGCCCCAGCATTTT. It codes for CASSWTGSNQPQHF.

This chain joins TRBV29-1 and TRBJ2-7; 9 bases are shared with TRBD1. The J segment lost 6 bases and the V segment lost 7 bases, leaving 7 bases of the junction unmatched. In germline, CDR1 is SQVTM, CDR2 ANQGSEA. This CDR3 is built from 12 residues. The CDR3 DNA follows: TGCAGCGCAGCGGGACAGGGCGGCGAGCAGTACTTC. It codes for CSAAGQGGEQYF.

The CDR3 loop is CASSTPDGNNEQFF. DNA of the CDR3: TGTGCCAGCAGTACCCCTGACGGAAACAATGAGCAGTTCTTC. J is TRBJ2-1 and V is TRBV27; D gene ambiguous. The CDR3 runs to 14 residues. Germline V gene data show CDR1 as MNHEY and CDR2 as SMNVEV (reference sequence). V lost 5 bases, J lost 5 bases, and 13 bases lay in between.

The rearrangement joins TRBV11-2 to TRBJ2-2; D is uncertain. Germline values: CDR1 SGHAT, CDR2 FQNNGV. V shed 0 bases and J shed 6 bases, with 14 bases lying between them. The CDR3 covers 16 residues. The DNA of the CDR3 is TGTGCCAGCAGCTTAGAATCAGGTACTCTTCCCGGGGAGCTGTTTTTT. The encoded protein is CASSLESGTLPGELFF. The complete variable domain, with remaining parts taken from reference TRBV11-2 and TRBJ2-2, reads EAGVAQSPRYKIIEKRQSVAFWCNPISGHATLYWYQQILGQGPKLLIQFQNNGVVDDSQLPKDRFSAERLKGVDSTLKIQPAKLEDSAVYLCASSLESGTLPGELFFGEGSRLTVL.

In DNA, the CDR3 is TGTGCCAGCAGCGTAGAAGGGGACGTACAAGAGACCCAGTACTTC. Amino acid sequence: CASSVEGDVQETQYF. The chain has TRBV9 and TRBJ2-5; D is possibly TRBD1 or TRBD2 (5 bases each). Germline lookup yields CDR1 SGDLS and CDR2 YYNGEE. The CDR3 sequence is 15 residues long. V was shortened by 0 bases and J by 2 bases, with 11 bases between the two germline ends.

The rearrangement uses TRBV28 and TRBJ2-1; 9 bases are shared with TRBD1. This CDR3 spans 15 amino acids. Germline loops: CDR1 MDHEN, CDR2 SYDVKM. V lost 6 bases, J lost 1 base, and 4 bases stayed unmatched. As DNA, the CDR3 is TGTGCCAGCAGACACGGACAGGGGTCCTACAATGAGCAGTTCTTC. Translating gives CASRHGQGSYNEQFF.

The chain carries TRBV13 and TRBJ1-2; TRBD1 is a possible D gene (6 bases). CDR3 length: 13 amino acids. V was shortened by 5 bases and J by 7 bases, with 14 bases between the two germline ends. Germline V CDR1 and CDR2: PRHDT, FYEKMQ (reference sequence). The CDR3 region is CASSQQGSSGYTF. Written as DNA, the CDR3 is TGTGCCAGCAGCCAACAGGGTTCTTCTGGCTACACCTTC.

The V and J genes are TRBV9 and TRBJ1-1, with D possibly being TRBD1 (5 bases). With 3 bases removed from V and 4 bases from J, the gap between germline ends came to 16 bases. The germline gives CDR1 SGDLS, CDR2 YYNGEE. CDR3 size: 15 residues. In nucleotides, the CDR3 is TGTGCCAGCAGCGCAACCGGGACCCCGGCCACTGAAGCTTTCTTT. It codes for CASSATGTPATEAFF.

The chain uses TRBV19 and TRBJ2-1, with D perhaps matching TRBD1 or TRBD2 (5 bases each). The CDR3 is 16 amino acids. V dropped 1 base and J dropped 3 bases, with 13 bases sitting between them. CDR1 is LNHDA and CDR2 is SQIVND in the germline V gene (reference sequence). The CDR3: CASSIGGMVGYNEQFF. As DNA, the CDR3 is TGTGCCAGTAGTATAGGGGGGATGGTTGGCTACAATGAGCAGTTCTTC.

This chain uses TRBV9 with TRBJ1-3; TRBD1 matches 10 bases. Germline V gene sequence: CDR1 SGDLS, CDR2 YYNGEE. Losses at the gene ends were 3 bases for V and 4 bases for J; bases not matched to a gene: 4. This CDR3 has 15 residues. Here the CDR3 DNA reads TGTGCCAGCAGCGAGACAGGGGGCTTAGGAAACACCATATATTTT. Its protein product is CASSETGGLGNTIYF.

The chain has TRBV27 and TRBJ2-1, with 9 bases lining up with TRBD2. Per the germline V gene, CDR1 is MNHEY and CDR2 is SMNVEV (reference sequence). The V and J ends lost 4 bases and 4 bases, in that order; junction bases with no gene match: 5. The CDR3 is 15 residues long. The CDR3 DNA sequence: TGTGCCAGCAGTTCCGGACTAGCGCTTTACAATGAGCAGTTCTTC. This translates into CASSSGLALYNEQFF.

The J gene is TRBJ2-3, the V gene TRBV5-1, with 8 bases fitting TRBD1. The V and J ends lost 4 bases and 2 bases, in that order; junction bases with no gene match: 6. Looked up from germline, CDR1 is SGHRS and CDR2 is YFSETQ. The CDR3 covers 15 residues. The CDR3: CASSLTGALTDTQYF. The CDR3 bases are TGCGCCAGCAGCCTGACAGGGGCTCTCACAGATACGCAGTATTTT.

The chain joins TRBV9 to TRBJ1-2, with 9 bases aligning to TRBD1. Losses at the gene ends were 3 bases for V and 7 bases for J; bases not matched to a gene: 13. CDR1 and CDR2 (germline): SGDLS, YYNGEE. The CDR3 is made up of 16 amino acids. The CDR3 nucleotides read TGTGCCAGCAGCGCAGATCCGGGACAGGGTAAAAGTGGCTACACCTTC. This sequence encodes CASSADPGQGKSGYTF. The full variable domain, completed using reference TRBV9 and TRBJ1-2, is DSGVTQTPKHLITATGQRVTLRCSPRSGDLSVYWYQQSLDQGLQFLIQYYNGEERAKGNILERFSAQQFPDLHSELNLSSLELGDSALYFCASSADPGQGKSGYTFGSGTRLTVV.

The V call is TRBV9, the J call TRBJ1-1; no firm D call. Between the trimmed V and J ends, which lost 5 bases and 1 base, there was a span of 9 bases. Germline V gives CDR1 SGDLS, CDR2 YYNGEE. The CDR3 sequence is 13 residues long. The CDR3 coding sequence is TGTGCCAGCAGTATGATGGGGAACACTGAAGCTTTCTTT. Translation gives CASSMMGNTEAFF.